This entry features one T cell receptor (beta chain) sequence. These data come from a study of blood T cell repertoires in COVID-19. The wider study: PBMCs, B-cell-depleted T cells, or T cells provided the cDNA or gDNA that made up the material.

The CDR3 loop spans 14 amino acids. Germline CDR1 and CDR2: MNHEY and SVGEGT. Trimming took off 0 bases at V and 5 bases at J, with 7 bases between the two ends. In the study's own analysis: Amplification from reference gene primers served as the basis for estimated nucleated cell counts. The table came from immunoSEQ multiplex PCR; TCRdb's copy has only in-frame clones and leaves some out. V, J and clone size were drawn from that table, and D and trimming were deduced from the DNA. The sample shows some 160,000 clones, roughly 80% of them seen only once. The sample taken for sequencing was peripheral blood. The receptor's source is a woman older than 75 with acute or convalescent COVID-19. The chain combines TRBV6-2 or TRBV6-3 with TRBJ2-2; no reliable D call. The CDR3 DNA sequence: TGTGCCAGCAGTTACTCCCTTGCGACCGGGGAGCTGTTTTTT. This encodes CASSYSLATGELFF.